Shown below are 25 T cell receptor beta chains from a single sample sequenced in a study of T cell repertoires in cytomegalovirus infection. TCRdb re-called the reads through MiXCR, storing one row per CDR3 protein. The sample has fewer than 550,000 distinct CDR3 sequences, about 15% seen once; the top ten hold more than 20%. Material: CD8+ T cells from PBMCs. The receptors were gathered from a human donor in good health (CMV status not recorded). Some clones in this sample may be carry-over from other donors' samples.

This clonotype was seen at least ten times. One junction end disagrees with the germline gene, perhaps due to a read error. V is TRBV7-7 and J is TRBJ2-3; 9 bases fit TRBD1. CDR1 is SSHAT and CDR2 is FNYEAQ in the germline V gene (reference sequence). The CDR3 runs 18 residues. CDR3 loop: CASSLVPAGTGSSDTQYF. CDR3 DNA: TGTGCTAGCAGCTTAGTACCTGCCGGGACAGGGTCATCAGATACGCAGTATTTT.

At least ten counts were recorded for this clonotype. J is TRBJ2-1 and V is TRBV12-3 or TRBV12-4; D uncertain. V lost 3 bases, J lost 0 bases, and 12 bases lay in between. The CDR3 runs 16 residues. The CDR3 is CASSLIRLSSYNEQFF. The CDR3 coding sequence is TGTGCCAGCAGTTTGATCCGCCTAAGCTCCTACAATGAGCAGTTCTTC.

This clonotype was detected many times. The J gene is TRBJ2-7, the V gene TRBV7-9; D call uncertain. Germline V gene data show CDR1 as SEHNR and CDR2 as FQNEAQ (reference sequence). CDR3 length equals 15 residues. V was clipped by 5 bases and J by 1 base, with 15 bases between them. The CDR3 sequence: CASSVGYSLSYEQYF. In DNA form, the CDR3 reads TGTGCCAGCAGCGTTGGTTACTCGCTTTCCTACGAGCAGTACTTC.

This chain joins TRBV6-1 and TRBJ2-1, with TRBD2 matching 7 bases. With V trimmed by 6 bases and J by 1 base, 9 bases remained unmatched. CDR3 size: 16 residues. CDR1 is MNHNS and CDR2 is SASEGT in the germline V gene. The chain's CDR3 is CASSLIAGASYNEQFF. CDR3 sequence (DNA): TGTGCCAGCAGCCTGATAGCGGGTGCGTCCTACAATGAGCAGTTCTTC.

Concerning this clonotype itself: Just one base apart from a much larger clone, this may be a read error. The conserved phenylalanine or tryptophan normally closing the CDR3 is absent here, so this likely arose from a read error. This chain connects TRBV7-3 to TRBJ2-1; 9 bases fit TRBD2. This CDR3 region has 16 residues. Germline assignment: CDR1 SGHTA and CDR2 FQGTGA. Trimming removed 6 bases from V and 8 bases from J; junction bases left unmatched: 14. This chain's CDR3 is CASSPTGGGAGDEQFL. The CDR3 DNA is TGTGCCAGCAGTCCCACGGGCGGGGGGGCAGGCGATGAGCAGTTCTTA.

The table lists this clonotype with many counts. The genes are TRBV6-1 and TRBJ2-3; no clear D gene. The CDR3 sequence is 16 residues long. V shed 0 bases and J shed 5 bases, with 15 bases lying between them. CDR1 is MNHNS, CDR2 SASEGT, per germline. The CDR3 DNA reads as TGTGCCAGCAGTGAAGCGGACCGACGCCCACAAGATACGCAGTATTTT. Amino acid sequence: CASSEADRRPQDTQYF.

In its sample, this clonotype was seen a few times. J is TRBJ2-5 and V is TRBV29-1; possibly TRBD1 or TRBD2 for D (5 bases each). Per the germline V gene, CDR1 is SQVTM and CDR2 is ANQGSEA. With 7 bases removed from V and 5 bases from J, the gap between germline ends came to 17 bases. This CDR3 region has 13 residues. The CDR3, as DNA: TGCAGCGACCGCTCAGGGACCCGGGAGACCCAGTACTTC. Translated: CSDRSGTRETQYF.

This chain uses TRBV20-1 with TRBJ2-5; a weak D match, TRBD2 (7 bases). Deletions cut 6 bases from V and 5 bases from J, with 16 bases between. In germline, CDR1 is DFQATT, CDR2 SNEGSKA (reference sequence). This CDR3 region has 13 residues. CDR3: CSALGGGQETQYF. CDR3 in DNA: TGCAGTGCCCTGGGGGGGGGGCAGGAGACCCAGTACTTC.

The genes are TRBV29-1 and TRBJ1-3; D unresolved. V gave up 2 bases and J gave up 8 bases, with 13 bases separating them. CDR1 is SQVTM and CDR2 is ANQGSEA in the germline V gene. The CDR3 has 13 amino acids. CDR3 region: CSVEMGRGHTIYF. CDR3 sequence (DNA): TGCAGCGTTGAAATGGGCCGAGGCCACACCATATATTTT.

This clonotype has a count of ten or more. This chain uses TRBV28 with TRBJ1-5; D unclear. The CDR3 is 14 residues long. The germline CDR1 and CDR2 sequences are MDHEN and SYDVKM. Between the trimmed V and J ends, which lost 6 bases and 6 bases, there was a span of 15 bases. The CDR3, as DNA: TGTGCCAGCAGCCCCACGGGTAGTGGTCAGCCCCAGCATTTT. Protein: CASSPTGSGQPQHF.

This clonotype was counted many times. This rearrangement joins TRBV28 to TRBJ2-3; D remains unclear. The germline CDR1 and CDR2 sequences are MDHEN and SYDVKM. V lost 2 bases and J lost 7, with 13 bases in between. There are 14 residues in the CDR3. The CDR3 region has the DNA TGTGCCAGCAGTTTAGCTCGGATAACCAATACGCAGTATTTT. Residues: CASSLARITNTQYF.

This clonotype was observed at least ten times. The chain links TRBV10-3 to TRBJ1-5; 8 bases match TRBD1. Per germline, CDR1 ENHRY and CDR2 SYGVKD. The junction had 5 bases not matched to a gene; V was cut back by 2 bases and J by 5 bases. The CDR3 length is 15 residues. DNA for the CDR3: TGTGCCATCAGTGAGACGGACAGGGAACATCAGCCCCAGCATTTT. Its translation: CAISETDREHQPQHF.

This clonotype was observed a handful of times. The chain links TRBV29-1 to TRBJ2-2; D is possibly TRBD2 (6 bases). Germline V gives CDR1 SQVTM, CDR2 ANQGSEA. There are 12 residues in the CDR3. Trimming stripped 1 base from V and 8 bases from J, with 8 bases between. This CDR3 is CSVEGGRGELFF. DNA of the CDR3: TGCAGCGTTGAAGGGGGGAGGGGGGAGCTGTTTTTT.

V and J are TRBV7-9 and TRBJ1-2; possible D gene TRBD1, 6 bases. With 5 bases removed from V and 8 bases from J, the gap between germline ends came to 21 bases. The CDR3 covers 15 residues. The germline V gene encodes CDR1 SEHNR and CDR2 FQNEAQ (reference sequence). The CDR3 loop reads CASSAGGQGEEGYTF. The CDR3 nucleotides read TGTGCCAGCAGCGCGGGGGGGCAGGGAGAGGAAGGCTACACCTTC.

This clonotype was seen repeatedly, ten times or more. The rearrangement uses TRBV11-2 and TRBJ2-1, with 7 bases identical to TRBD2. V dropped 5 bases and J dropped 3; count of bases not matched to a gene: 10. Germline lookup yields CDR1 SGHAT and CDR2 FQNNGV. The length of the CDR3 is 16 residues. The CDR3 DNA sequence: TGTGCCAGCAGCCGTTCGGGGGACTACTACTACAATGAGCAGTTCTTC. This gives the protein CASSRSGDYYYNEQFF.

This clonotype was observed a few times. This chain connects TRBV7-9 to TRBJ2-2; D may be TRBD1 (6 bases). V lost 0 bases, J lost 0 bases, and 8 bases lay in between. Looked up from germline, CDR1 is SEHNR and CDR2 is FQNEAQ (reference sequence). The CDR3 runs to 16 residues. CDR3 coding DNA: TGTGCCAGCAGCTTAGCGGGACAATCGAACACCGGGGAGCTGTTTTTT. It specifies CASSLAGQSNTGELFF.

This clonotype was observed at least ten times. V and J are TRBV7-2 and TRBJ1-2; tentative D call: TRBD1 (6 bases). CDR3 length: 16 amino acids. Trimming stripped 4 bases from V and 4 bases from J, with 19 bases between. Per the germline V gene, CDR1 is SGHTA and CDR2 is FQGNSA. The CDR3 loop is CASSSPPGGNSYGYTF. Written as DNA, the CDR3 is TGTGCCAGCAGCTCGCCCCCGGGGGGCAACAGCTATGGCTACACCTTC.

V is TRBV6-6 and J is TRBJ2-2; D not certain. The CDR3 totals 16 residues. V was shortened by 2 bases and J by 2 bases, with 12 bases between the two germline ends. Per the germline V gene, CDR1 is MNHNY and CDR2 is SVGAGI (reference sequence). CDR3 residues: CASSYVGAGNTGELFF. CDR3 coding DNA: TGTGCCAGCAGTTACGTTGGCGCAGGAAACACCGGGGAGCTGTTTTTT.

At least ten counts were recorded for this clonotype. This chain links TRBV3-1 with TRBJ2-3, with 16 bases fitting TRBD2. Trimming at V came to 6 bases and at J to 5 bases, leaving 17 bases not matched to a gene. There are 20 residues in the CDR3. Per the germline V gene, CDR1 is LGHDT and CDR2 is YNNKEL (reference sequence). CDR3 DNA: TGTGCCAGCAGAAATCGACGGCCGGGACTAGCGGGGGGGCCCGAAGATACGCAGTATTTT. Translating gives CASRNRRPGLAGGPEDTQYF.

This clonotype was seen ten or more times. The chain couples TRBV7-9 to TRBJ2-7, with 9 bases fitting TRBD1. The V gene end was trimmed by 6 bases and the J gene end by 2 bases; junction bases not matched to a gene: 8. This CDR3 contains 15 residues. From germline, CDR1 is SEHNR and CDR2 FQNEAQ (reference sequence). CDR3 protein: CASSSTGGRPYEQYF. DNA of the CDR3: TGTGCCAGCAGTTCCACAGGGGGCCGGCCCTACGAGCAGTACTTC. The variable domain in full, with the rest retrieved from reference TRBV7-9 and TRBJ2-7, is DTGVSQNPRHKITKRGQNVTFRCDPISEHNRLYWYRQTLGQGPEFLTYFQNEAQLEKSRLLSDRFSAERPKGSFSTLEIQRTEQGDSAMYLCASSSTGGRPYEQYFGPGTRLTVT.

This clonotype was detected ten times or more. J is TRBJ1-1 and V is TRBV4-1, with TRBD1 identical over 9 bases. The CDR3 is 16 residues long. J was trimmed by 4 bases and V by 3 bases; bases with no gene match: 9. CDR1 MGHRA and CDR2 YSYEKL come from the germline V gene. The CDR3 loop is CASSHPGQGGSTEAFF. CDR3 DNA: TGCGCCAGCAGCCACCCGGGACAGGGAGGCAGCACTGAAGCTTTCTTT.

This clonotype was counted at least ten times. The genes are TRBV28 and TRBJ2-5; 8 bases are a match to TRBD2. The CDR3 has 17 amino acids. The germline V gene encodes CDR1 MDHEN and CDR2 SYDVKM. V gave up 4 bases and J gave up 4 bases; unmatched junction bases: 14. CDR3 loop: CASSSPTEAGAGETQYF. The DNA for the CDR3 is TGTGCCAGCAGTTCCCCCACCGAAGCGGGAGCAGGAGAGACCCAGTACTTC.

This clonotype was found a few times. The V call is TRBV4-1, the J call TRBJ1-3; unclear D gene. Trimming removed 4 bases from V and 5 bases from J, with 15 bases in between. The CDR3 is made up of 15 amino acids. Germline V gene data show CDR1 as MGHRA and CDR2 as YSYEKL. CDR3 DNA sequence: TGCGCCAGCAGCCCACCGGGAGTAGCGAGAAACACCATATATTTT. It encodes CASSPPGVARNTIYF.

This clonotype was counted at least ten times. V usage is TRBV12-3 or TRBV12-4 and J usage is TRBJ2-1; the D gene is possibly TRBD1 (6 bases). Trimming removed 6 bases at V and 9 bases at J, with 18 bases between. The CDR3 is made up of 14 amino acids. The CDR3 DNA reads as TGTGCCAGCAGGAGCCTAACAGGGAACCGTGAGCAGTTCTTC. It is translated as CASRSLTGNREQFF.

Concerning this clonotype: A read error may explain this, as a much larger clone is one base away. The CDR3 sequence is CASRLKWGSYEQYF. CDR3 nucleotides: TGTGCCAGCAGGTTAAAATGGGGCTCCTACGAGCAGTACTTC. The chain is built from TRBV27 and TRBJ2-7; D gene ambiguous. From germline, CDR1 is MNHEY and CDR2 SMNVEV (reference sequence). This CDR3 region has 14 residues. V was clipped by 6 bases and J by 0 bases, with 12 bases between them.